Reported below is one T cell receptor beta chain. No antigen is known for it. Time point: blood at routine non-recurrence follow-up after resection. TCRs were sequenced from unsorted whole RNA of tumor, nontumor lung or PBMC. The V and J ends lost 7 bases and 3 bases, in that order; junction bases with no gene match: 6. The CDR3 covers 14 residues. TCRdb re-derived calls from the 5' RACE reads in MiXCR, one entry per CDR3 protein. The sample gives more than 95,000 distinct CDR3 sequences, more than 9% of which show up once; roughly 17% is in the top ten. This entry comes from a study of spatial heterogeneity in lung cancer. Looking at the study overall: The donors, 70 or so patients with untreated early-stage non-small cell lung cancer, provided the samples. Where they were available, follow-up PBMC samples were sequenced, at a median of around 24 months after resection. The library had UMIs, and each TCR and UMI pair averaged more than ten raw reads.

The study's findings and limits: Whereas they appeared in blood less at follow-up, ubiquitous expanded tumor TCRs appeared there more at resection.

The source was PBMCs, collected at follow-up. The source of this sequence is a male donor with early-stage non-small cell lung cancer. The J gene is TRBJ2-5, the V gene TRBV12-3 or TRBV12-4; 9 bases map to TRBD2. The CDR3 here is CASTKRGAEETQYF. Written as DNA, the CDR3 is TGTGCCAGCACAAAGCGGGGGGCAGAAGAGACCCAGTACTTC.